What follows is one T cell receptor (beta chain) and its context. This CDR3 is 12 amino acids long. V lost 4 bases to trimming and J lost 10 bases; unmatched junction nucleotides: 5. The germline gives CDR1 SGHDN, CDR2 FVKESK. Original processing methods: For nucleated cells, counts were estimated from reference gene primer amplification. Sequencing used immunoSEQ multiplex PCR; TCRdb keeps in-frame clones, though not all of them. The V and J calls and clone size come from that table; D and trimming were worked out from the DNA. The top ten clones hold around 0.91% of a sample with hundreds of thousands of clones, approximately 90% of them seen once. The data were taken from a study of blood T cell repertoires in COVID-19. Overall study context: COVID-19 samples from acute and convalescent phases originated in the United States, Italy and Spain. Nucleic acid was either cDNA or gDNA, and it came from T cells, B-cell-depleted T cells, or PBMCs.

The sequencing input was peripheral blood. The chain couples TRBV14 to TRBJ2-5; 8 bases match TRBD1. The origin of this receptor is a woman aged 40 to 50 who had recovered from COVID-19. The CDR3 loop is CASSPQGARQYF. The CDR3 DNA sequence: TGTGCCAGCAGCCCCCAGGGGGCCCGCCAGTACTTC.